The subject of this entry is one T cell receptor beta chain. This clone was observed once. The specificity of this receptor is unknown. No base quality values were provided; no much bigger clone lies one nucleotide off. The data derive from a study of T cell responses to AZD1222 COVID-19 vaccine (TCRdb year 2021). A note on the overall study: Because spike-specific TCR depth and breadth did not differ between the two schedules, AZD1222 recipients who got a second dose at roughly 4 weeks were pooled with those who got a second dose at roughly 12 weeks. A total of approximately 250 trial participants underwent TCR sequencing, of whom 200 to 220 had received two doses of AZD1222 and some 25 had received two doses of the MenACWY control vaccine. Enrollment into the trials was organized by age into subgroups of 18-55, 56-69 and 70-plus years, and those subgroups contained about 150, 27 and 61 TCR-sequenced participants, respectively.

Sample time point, as interpreted from the label and publication: baseline before first vaccination. Vaccinee samples came from UK trials COV001 and COV002, including a single-blind randomized controlled phase 2/3 trial of AZD1222 (ChAdOx1 nCoV-19) in healthy adults. For TCRbeta chain sequencing, PBMC samples were collected from trial participants at day 0 and at day 28 after the second dose. The CDR3 regions of human TCRbeta chains were analyzed by immunosequencing. On the study's bioinformatics: Repertoire TCRs were checked for matches against a reference library of SARS-CoV-2-specific TCRs that had been generated using the MIRA antigen-specificity platform. Breadth was defined as the fraction of unique TCRs that were SARS-CoV-2-associated, and depth was defined as the fraction of total T cells that were SARS-CoV-2-associated. Using the MIRA data, each spike-specific TCR was assigned both to the spike region to which the TCR was reactive and to a CD4 or CD8 class. Log10-transformed breadth and depth values were compared by one-way ANOVA with Sidak's multiple comparisons tests. TCRdb stores this immuneACCESS table with in-frame sequences only. Part of the clones is absent; in the studies checked, under half of the shortfall reflects unresolved V genes, and no reason is known for the rest. The DNA was the basis for D and trimming; V, J and clone size are from that table. Here the sample has some 190,000 clones; around 92% occur a single time. 1% to 1.5% of the sample rests with the top ten.

V gives up 3 bases and J gives up 6 bases, and the segment between their germline ends measures 12 bases. Its CDR3 holds 13 amino acids, cysteine through phenylalanine. The entry retains the CDR3 DNA only, 39 bases that are in frame from base 1. For CDR1 and CDR2, the germline V gene lists SGDLS and YYNGEE. What the research found in general, with its limitations: Epitopes outside the regions mutated in the B.1.351 and B.1.1.7 variants were reportedly recognized by nearly half of the unique spike-specific TCRs. The 56-69-year group was small, and its depth increase did not reach significance, likely because of low power. No day 14 peak-response samples were available, so repertoires were characterized only after the peak T cell response. Participants were mostly white British, with more females than males. The authors suggested clonal diversity may have been underestimated. After two AZD1222 doses, both the breadth and the depth of spike-specific TCRs were significantly higher than at day 0 and than in MenACWY recipients. CD4 TCRs associated with the vaccine covered the entire spike protein, and the dominant responses were in regions 160-218 and 743-854. Only 5 to 7 AZD1222 recipients were SARS-CoV-2 seropositive at baseline, limiting conclusions about previously exposed vaccinees.

Here the chain combines TRBV9 and TRBJ1-2, with TRBD1 tentatively as D gene (6 bases match). The sequence was obtained from an adult in good health. The sequences come from peripheral blood, collected on day 0 of AZD1222 vaccination. The DNA is as follows: TGTGCCAGCAGCGCCCTTGGGGGGCATGGCTACACCTTC. The encoded protein is CASSALGGHGYTF. The variable domain in full, with residues beyond the CDR3 obtained from the reference TRBV9 and TRBJ1-2 genes, is DSGVTQTPKHLITATGQRVTLRCSPRSGDLSVYWYQQSLDQGLQFLIQYYNGEERAKGNILERFSAQQFPDLHSELNLSSLELGDSALYFCASSALGGHGYTFGSGTRLTVV.